The rows below give T cell receptor beta chains drawn from one sample of a study of cytomegalovirus exposure and HLA in healthy donors. Clones were sequenced by immunoSEQ multiplex PCR, and TCRdb holds only the in-frame ones, with some missing. The sample gives 180,000 or so clones, 60% to 85% of which show up once; 2.5% to 3.5% is in the top ten. Sequencing input: PBMCs. The receptors derive from a male donor in good health and CMV-seronegative. The CDR3 runs from the conserved cysteine through the conserved F or W. The D gene is left open where the match is weak. The size entry is marked missing in some rows and otherwise reads once, few, many or a size class.

clone size,D gene,CDR3 length,J gene,V gene,CDR3 DNA,CDR3 protein
.,TRBD1,16,TRBJ1-5,TRBV28,TGTGCCAGCAGTTTCGACAGGGGAGGGGGCAATCAGCCCCAGCATTTT,CASSFDRGGGNQPQHF
.,.,16,TRBJ2-3,TRBV7-2,TGTGCCAGCAGCTCGATGAGCGGGCTCAGCACAGATACGCAGTATTTT,CASSSMSGLSTDTQYF
.,TRBD2,15,TRBJ2-1,TRBV9,TGTGCCAGCAGCGTAGCAGCGGGGGGGTACAATGAGCAGTTCTTC,CASSVAAGGYNEQFF
.,.,12,TRBJ2-5,TRBV12-5,TGTGCTAGTCAGAGGGACCAAGAGACCCAGTACTTC,CASQRDQETQYF
.,.,15,TRBJ2-1,TRBV6-4,TGTGCCAGCAGTGTTGCGGGGTTACGGTACAATGAGCAGTTCTTC,CASSVAGLRYNEQFF
once,TRBD2,14,TRBJ2-3,TRBV28,TGTGCCAGCAGTCCTAGCGGGAAGGCAGATACGCAGTATTTT,CASSPSGKADTQYF
.,.,14,TRBJ1-4,TRBV5-1,TGCGCCAGCAGCTTCCAGGGTACAAGTGAAAAACTGTTTTTT,CASSFQGTSEKLFF
once,.,15,TRBJ1-3,TRBV6-1,TGTGCCAGCAGTGAAGGGGGGAGGAGTGGAAACACCATATATTTT,CASSEGGRSGNTIYF
.,.,14,TRBJ2-6,TRBV27,TGTGCCAGCAGTTTACGTCCTGGGGCCAACGTCCTGACTTTC,CASSLRPGANVLTF
.,.,14,TRBJ2-3,TRBV27,TGTGCCAGCAGTTTATTTCCCCTCACAGATACGCAGTATTTT,CASSLFPLTDTQYF
.,TRBD1,12,TRBJ1-2,TRBV30,TGTGCCTGGAGCCAGGGGGGCTATGGCTACACCTTC,CAWSQGGYGYTF
.,TRBD1,16,TRBJ1-5,TRBV5-6,TGTGCCAGCAGCTACAGGACAGGCCCTAGCAATCAGCCCCAGCATTTT,CASSYRTGPSNQPQHF
.,.,13,TRBJ2-2,TRBV28,TGTGCCAGCAGGGGAGTGACTCGCGGGGAGCTGTTTTTT,CASRGVTRGELFF
.,TRBD2,15,TRBJ2-3,TRBV19,TGTGCCAGTAGTGCTAGCGGGATCAGCACAGATACGCAGTATTTT,CASSASGISTDTQYF
.,TRBD1,13,TRBJ1-1,TRBV25-1,TGTGCCAGCAGCGATACGGGACAGCTTGAAGCTTTCTTT,CASSDTGQLEAFF
.,.,15,TRBJ2-1,TRBV29-1,TGCAGCGTTGAAGACGACAGGAGCTCCTACAATGAGCAGTTCTTC,CSVEDDRSSYNEQFF
few,TRBD1,15,TRBJ2-7,TRBV7-3,TGTGCCAGCAGTCAGACAGGGGGCGCGTTGGGGGAGCAGTACTTC,CASSQTGGALGEQYF
.,TRBD1,17,TRBJ1-6,TRBV7-9,TGTTCCAGCAGCCCAGGAGACAGGGCGGTTGGGAATTCACCCCTCCACTTT,CSSSPGDRAVGNSPLHF
.,TRBD1,13,TRBJ1-5,TRBV6-1,TGTGCCAGCAGGACAGGGGTGGATCAGCCCCAGCATTTT,CASRTGVDQPQHF
.,.,13,TRBJ1-2,TRBV7-9,TGTGCCAGCACCCTAACGATAGAAGATGGCTACACCTTC,CASTLTIEDGYTF
.,.,12,TRBJ2-5,TRBV7-2,TGTGCCAGCAGCTTCCGGGGAGAGACCCAGTACTTC,CASSFRGETQYF
.,.,16,TRBJ2-5,TRBV6-6,TGTGCCAGCAGTTCTACCCACTGGGAGTACCAAGAGACCCAGTACTTC,CASSSTHWEYQETQYF